What follows is one T cell receptor beta chain and its context. Its antigen is not identified. This specimen comes from a study of T cells in localized non-small cell lung cancer. Study-level results: Because sequencing included only one region (of the tumor), heterogeneity remains possible.

Using immunoSEQ multiplex PCR, the repertoire was profiled, and TCRdb retains in-frame clones only, with some absent. The sample carries 7,300 or so clones, roughly two fifths recorded once. Trimming removed 0 bases from V and 2 bases from J, with 4 bases in between. CDR3 length: 14 residues. Germline CDR1 is KGHSH and CDR2 is LQKENI. Sequences were derived from lung tumor tissue, sampled before any cancer treatment. This TCR came from a man aged 40 to 70 with stage III lung adenocarcinoma. This chain uses TRBV18 with TRBJ2-2; D remains ambiguous. CDR3 nucleotide sequence: TGTGCCAGCTCACCACCGGACAACACCGGGGAGCTGTTTTTT. Amino acid sequence: CASSPPDNTGELFF.